The clone carrying this T cell receptor (beta chain) was seen more than once but under ten times. This CDR3 is 14 amino acids long. CDR1 and CDR2 (germline): SEHNR, FQNEAQ (reference sequence). The ends lost 5 bases at V and 6 bases at J; junction bases unmatched: 4. The source of the sample is a study of identical twins. MiXCR, applied by TCRdb to the 5' RACE reads, yields one record per CDR3 protein. The sample carries a few hundred thousand distinct CDR3 sequences, 9.5% to 15% recorded once. This same sample was also taken into another study, of yellow fever vaccine responses in identical twins.

The sequence derives from a woman aged 18-29 years in good health. The genes are TRBV7-9 and TRBJ2-1; TRBD2 matches 10 bases. Material for sequencing was memory (CD45RO+) T cells sorted from blood. The CDR3 reads CASSHSGRANEQFF. DNA for the CDR3: TGTGCCAGCAGCCACAGCGGGAGGGCCAATGAGCAGTTCTTC.